This TCR beta chain was obtained from a study of cytomegalovirus exposure and HLA in healthy donors. Germline CDR1 GTSNPN, CDR2 SVGIG (reference sequence). V was clipped by 4 bases and J by 5 bases, with 15 bases between them. This CDR3 has 15 residues. Overall study results and limits: Later analysis identified 15,000 to 20,000 TCR beta sequences associated with HLA alleles, using a false discovery rate threshold of 0.05.

Both 60 Vbeta primers and 13 Jbeta primers went into the PCR. The repertoire was sequenced with immunoSEQ multiplex PCR; TCRdb's copy has only in-frame clones and lacks some. The table lists over 200,000 clones, more than 75% of them singletons. Concerning this clone itself: Its antigen is unknown.

This receptor was identified in a male donor in good health and CMV-seronegative. Sequencing was done on a sample of PBMCs. This chain connects TRBV30 to TRBJ2-6; D is uncertain. The CDR3: CAWKRGISRANVLTF. CDR3 sequence (DNA): TGTGCCTGGAAAAGAGGCATAAGTAGGGCCAACGTCCTGACTTTC.